The 11 T cell receptor beta chains given below trace back to one sample, sequenced in a study of OX40 agonist ivuxolimab in advanced cancers. Preparation of the library involved the immunoSEQ multiplex PCR assay. In TCRdb, the immuneACCESS table is reduced to in-frame sequences with V and J assigned. These tables do not hold every clone; where another copy was compared, an unresolved V gene accounts for under half, and the others remain unexplained. Recorded for this sample are some 39,000 clones; about nine tenths of them occurred a single time. Of the sample, 6% falls within the top ten clones. The material was CD4+ or CD8+ T cells sorted from blood, obtained in a trial of the OX40 agonist ivuxolimab. The receptors were gathered from an adult with an advanced solid tumor such as melanoma, head and neck, liver or kidney cancer.

This clone is a singleton in its sample. The chain uses TRBV15 and TRBJ2-2, with D unresolved. The CDR3 length is 15 residues. Deletions cut 2 bases from V and 1 base from J, with 8 bases between. Per germline, CDR1 LNHNV and CDR2 YYDKDF (reference sequence). Written as DNA, the CDR3 is TGTGCCACCAGCAGACAAACCTTGAACACCGGGGAGCTGTTTTTT. Its translation: CATSRQTLNTGELFF.

This clone appeared a few times. This specimen includes other DNA sequences encoding the same CDR3. This rearrangement joins TRBV10-3 to TRBJ1-5; D is perhaps TRBD1 (5 bases). The V gene lost 6 bases and the J gene lost 1 base, with 10 bases spanning the gap. CDR1 is ENHRY and CDR2 is SYGVKD in the germline V gene. The CDR3 covers 14 residues. CDR3 DNA sequence: TGTGCCATCAGCGGGGACTTAAGCAATCAGCCCCAGCATTTT. This sequence encodes CAISGDLSNQPQHF.

The chain carries TRBV9 and TRBJ2-7; TRBD2 matches 7 bases. Germline CDR1 reads SGDLS; CDR2 reads YYNGEE. CDR3 length equals 16 residues. V was clipped by 3 bases and J by 0 bases; unmatched bases: 9. The CDR3 spells CASSASAGLSSYEQYF. DNA of the CDR3: TGTGCCAGCAGCGCCTCAGCGGGACTGAGCTCCTACGAGCAGTACTTC.

The chain is built from TRBV21-1 and TRBJ2-7; TRBD2 is the table's D call, not checked against the DNA. TRBV21-1 is a documented pseudogene. CDR3 length: 16 amino acids. CDR3: CASSSRSRGSSYEQYF. CDR3 in DNA: TGTGCCAGCAGCTCAAGGAGTAGAGGGAGCTCCTACGAGCAGTACTTC.

J is TRBJ1-1 and V is TRBV10-1; unclear D gene. Trimming shortened V by 0 bases and J by 3 bases, and 5 bases separated the two germline ends. The length of the CDR3 is 13 residues. Germline CDR1 and CDR2: WNHNN and SYGVQD (reference sequence). DNA of the CDR3: TGCGCCAGCAGTGAGTCCGTGTACACTGAAGCTTTCTTT. This translates into CASSESVYTEAFF.

The chain combines TRBV9 with TRBJ2-4; D may be TRBD2 (5 bases). Germline V gene lookup returns CDR1 SGDLS and CDR2 YYNGEE. The length of the CDR3 is 15 residues. Trimming left V 0 bases short and J 3 bases short, with 10 bases between. The CDR3 nucleotides read TGTGCCAGCAGCGTAGAGGTGGGAGTCAAAAACATTCAGTACTTC. Its translation is CASSVEVGVKNIQYF.

This rearrangement joins TRBV27 to TRBJ2-3; TRBD1 or TRBD2 may be the D gene (6 bases each). The CDR3 is 15 residues long. In germline, CDR1 is MNHEY, CDR2 SMNVEV (reference sequence). The V end was cut by 2 bases, the J end by 6 bases, with 15 bases between. The CDR3 DNA follows: TGTGCCAGCAGTTTAGGAGGGAGAGGGGGGGATACGCAGTATTTT. Translated: CASSLGGRGGDTQYF.

The chain joins TRBV28 to TRBJ2-1; 8 bases agree with TRBD2. There are 15 residues in the CDR3. CDR1 and CDR2 (germline): MDHEN, SYDVKM. The junction had 7 bases not matched to a gene; V was cut back by 6 bases and J by 3 bases. CDR3 in amino acids: CASSLSGVGYNEQFF. The CDR3 DNA follows: TGTGCCAGCAGCCTTAGCGGGGTCGGCTACAATGAGCAGTTCTTC.

The chain joins TRBV12-5 to TRBJ2-2, with D possibly matching TRBD1 (5 bases). V was clipped by 5 bases and J by 3 bases, with 13 bases between them. Per germline, CDR1 LGHNT and CDR2 FRNRAP. The CDR3 spans 15 residues. Here the CDR3 reads CASGQGVTDTGELFF. The CDR3 nucleotides are TGTGCTAGTGGTCAAGGGGTTACGGACACCGGGGAGCTGTTTTTT.

This clone is a singleton in its sample. V gene TRBV5-1 combines with J gene TRBJ2-3, with 7 positions matching TRBD2. The V gene end was trimmed by 5 bases and the J gene end by 0 bases; junction bases not matched to a gene: 6. CDR1 and CDR2 from the germline V gene are SGHRS and YFSETQ. This CDR3 comprises 15 residues. CDR3 residues: CASSPLAPSTDTQYF. DNA for the CDR3: TGCGCCAGCAGTCCACTAGCGCCTAGCACAGATACGCAGTATTTT.

V usage is TRBV28 and J usage is TRBJ1-2, with D maybe TRBD1 (6 bases). The V gene's germline CDR1 is MDHEN and CDR2 SYDVKM. V lost 11 bases, J lost 7 bases, and 20 bases lay in between. The CDR3 sequence is 13 residues long. CDR3 in DNA: TGTGCCTCCAGTGCCCTGGGGGCGCGTGGCTACACCTTC. Its protein is CASSALGARGYTF.